This TCR beta chain was captured in a study of OX40 agonist ivuxolimab in advanced cancers. Study background: Patients receiving dose escalation had hepatocellular carcinoma, melanoma, renal cell or head and neck cancer. Three patients got partial responses; one had hepatocellular carcinoma and two had cutaneous melanoma.

Overall study findings and caveats: Dosing at 0.1 to 3.0 mg/kg was accompanied by clonal expansion of CD4+ and CD8+ blood T cells by week 6. The 0.1-3.0 mg/kg partial responders had among the lowest clonal expansion.

With regard to this clone: The antigen remains unidentified.

Trimming cost V 0 bases and J 4 bases, with 13 bases left between them. Germline lookup yields CDR1 WNHNN and CDR2 SYGVQD (reference sequence). The CDR3 runs 16 residues. The table came from immunoSEQ multiplex PCR; TCRdb's copy has only in-frame clones and leaves some out. The sample lists about 93,000 clones, approximately 94% occurring once. The sequenced sample was CD4+ or CD8+ T cells sorted from blood, obtained in a trial of the OX40 agonist ivuxolimab. The clonotype originates from an adult with an advanced solid tumor such as melanoma, head and neck, liver or kidney cancer. This rearrangement joins TRBV10-1 to TRBJ2-1; maybe TRBD1 (5 bases). CDR3 sequence reads: CASSESLLSGYNEQFF. Here the CDR3 DNA reads TGCGCCAGCAGTGAGTCCCTCCTTTCAGGGTACAATGAGCAGTTCTTC.